Each of the 5 T cell receptor beta chains below was sequenced from the same sample in a study of blood T cell repertoires in COVID-19 (TCRdb year 2020). Preparation of the library involved the immunoSEQ multiplex PCR assay. This immuneACCESS table, as held by TCRdb, lists in-frame sequences with V and J called but not all clones. Of the missing ones, under half trace to an unresolved V gene in checked studies; the others have no known cause. This sample gives roughly 120,000 clones in total; roughly 90% of them show up just once. The top ten constitute under 4.5% of the sample. The sequenced sample was peripheral blood. Source of these receptors: a man in his fifties with active COVID-19.

V and J are TRBV7-3 and TRBJ2-7, with a possible D match to TRBD1 (6 bases). V was trimmed by 5 bases and J by 2 bases, leaving 10 bases between them. Germline CDR1 SGHTA, CDR2 FQGTGA. The CDR3 is 13 residues long. CDR3 bases: TGTGCCAGCAGCCAGGGGACCACCTACGAGCAGTACTTC. The encoded protein is CASSQGTTYEQYF.

This clone is termed medium-sized. The chain is built from TRBV4-1 and TRBJ1-2; 11 bases match TRBD1. The J segment lost 4 bases and the V segment lost 2 bases, leaving 6 bases of the junction unmatched. The CDR3 length is 16 residues. Germline V CDR1 and CDR2: MGHRA, YSYEKL. This chain's CDR3 is CASSQSGTGGFYGYTF. The CDR3 nucleotides are TGCGCCAGCAGCCAAAGTGGGACAGGGGGATTCTATGGCTACACCTTC.

The chain is built from TRBV6-5 and TRBJ1-5, with a possible D match to TRBD1 (5 bases). The CDR3 totals 15 residues. The germline V gene has CDR1 MNHEY and CDR2 SVGAGI. V was shortened by 6 bases and J by 0 bases, with 12 bases between the two germline ends. This CDR3 reads CASRGGTVSNQPQHF. The DNA of the CDR3 is TGTGCCAGCAGGGGAGGGACGGTTAGCAATCAGCCCCAGCATTTT.

CDR3 coding DNA: TGTGCCAGTAGTATATCACTCGCCGACGAGCAGTACGTC. Its protein is CASSISLADEQYV. This rearrangement joins TRBV19 to TRBJ2-7; D is undetermined. The V gene's germline CDR1 is LNHDA and CDR2 SQIVND (reference sequence). There are 13 residues in the CDR3. Trimming removed 2 bases at V and 5 bases at J, with 10 bases between.

Only one count was recorded for this clone. This chain uses TRBV13 with TRBJ1-2, with D uncertain. Germline CDR1 and CDR2: PRHDT and FYEKMQ (reference sequence). This CDR3 is 14 amino acids long. V gave up 5 bases and J gave up 6 bases, with 16 bases separating them. CDR3: CASSAAASLHGYTF. CDR3 DNA sequence: TGTGCCAGCAGCGCGGCGGCTTCGCTTCATGGCTACACCTTC.